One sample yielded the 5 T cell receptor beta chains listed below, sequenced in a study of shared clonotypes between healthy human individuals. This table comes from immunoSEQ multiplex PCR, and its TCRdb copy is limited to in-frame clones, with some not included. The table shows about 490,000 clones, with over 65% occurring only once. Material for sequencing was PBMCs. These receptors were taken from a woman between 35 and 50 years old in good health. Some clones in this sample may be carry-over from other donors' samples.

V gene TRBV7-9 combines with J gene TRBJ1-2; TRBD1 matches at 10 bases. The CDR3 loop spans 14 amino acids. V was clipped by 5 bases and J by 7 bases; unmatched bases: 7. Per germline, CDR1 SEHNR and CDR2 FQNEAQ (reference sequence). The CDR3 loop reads CASSHRRTGGGYTF. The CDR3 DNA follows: TGTGCCAGCAGCCACAGAAGGACAGGGGGTGGCTACACCTTC.

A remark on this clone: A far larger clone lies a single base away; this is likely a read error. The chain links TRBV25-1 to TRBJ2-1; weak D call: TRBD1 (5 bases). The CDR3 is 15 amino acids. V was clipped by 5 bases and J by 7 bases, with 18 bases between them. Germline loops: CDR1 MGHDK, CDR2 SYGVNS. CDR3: CASSRFLGAGNEQFF. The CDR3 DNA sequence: TGTGCCAGCAGTAGATTTCTTGGGGCAGGGAATGAGCAGTTCTTC. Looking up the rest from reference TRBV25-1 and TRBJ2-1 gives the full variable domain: EADIYQTPRYLVIGTGKKITLECSQTMGHDKMYWYQQDPGMELHLIHYSYGVNSTEKGDLSSESTVSRIRTEHFPLTLESARPSHTSQYLCASSRFLGAGNEQFFGPGTRLTVL.

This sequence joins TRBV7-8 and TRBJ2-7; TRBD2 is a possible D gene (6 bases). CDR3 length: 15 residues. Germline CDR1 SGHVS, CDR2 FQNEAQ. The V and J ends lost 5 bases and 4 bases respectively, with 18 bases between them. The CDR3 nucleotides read TGTGCCAGCAGCCGTAGTGATGGGGGGAGTTACGAGCAGTACTTC. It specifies CASSRSDGGSYEQYF.

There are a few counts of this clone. The CDR3 is CSVRVDTVVFEQYF. CDR3 DNA sequence: TGCAGCGTGAGGGTTGACACGGTGGTCTTCGAGCAGTACTTC. The V and J genes are TRBV29-1 and TRBJ2-7; maybe TRBD2 (5 bases). Germline V gene data show CDR1 as SQVTM and CDR2 as ANQGSEA. The CDR3 has 14 residues. The V and J ends lost 6 bases and 6 bases respectively, with 21 bases between them.

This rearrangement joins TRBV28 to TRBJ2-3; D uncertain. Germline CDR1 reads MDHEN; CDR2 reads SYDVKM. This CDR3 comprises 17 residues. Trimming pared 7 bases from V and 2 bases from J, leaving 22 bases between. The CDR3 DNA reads TGTGCCAGCATCCTTGCCCCACCCCGATCGTCCACAGATACGCAGTATTTT. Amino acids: CASILAPPRSSTDTQYF.